The rows below give T cell receptor beta chains drawn from one sample of a study of shared clonotypes between healthy human individuals. Measured with immunoSEQ multiplex PCR; TCRdb has only the in-frame clones, and not every one. The sample consists of some 2,000,000 clones, roughly 95% of them appearing once. Specimen: naive CD4+ T cells sorted from blood. Receptors were obtained from a man aged 18 to 29 in good health. Each CDR3 is given without its conserved first and last residue. Rows may omit the clone size; those that give it use once, few, many or a size class.

j_call: TRBJ1-6
v_call: TRBV5-4
clone_size: .
cdr3_aa: ASSLRQGTDSPLH

j_call: TRBJ2-7
v_call: TRBV30
clone_size: .
cdr3_aa: AWNLPGTGGYEQY

j_call: TRBJ1-4
v_call: TRBV6-1
clone_size: .
cdr3_aa: ASSEDREPNEKLF

j_call: TRBJ2-3
v_call: TRBV6-1
clone_size: .
cdr3_aa: ASTRDYRPTDTQY

j_call: TRBJ1-5
v_call: TRBV5-1
clone_size: .
cdr3_aa: ASSLSGDNQPQH

j_call: TRBJ2-3
v_call: TRBV9
clone_size: .
cdr3_aa: ASSVAQREPHTDTQY

j_call: TRBJ1-3
v_call: TRBV7-8
clone_size: .
cdr3_aa: ASSSGGSSGNTIY

j_call: TRBJ1-3
v_call: TRBV30
clone_size: .
cdr3_aa: AWGPGRSSGNTIY

j_call: TRBJ2-1
v_call: TRBV5-1
clone_size: .
cdr3_aa: ASSLHLAGENNEQF

j_call: TRBJ2-3
v_call: TRBV5-1
clone_size: .
cdr3_aa: ASSSGAGATDTQY

j_call: TRBJ2-3
v_call: TRBV6-1
clone_size: .
cdr3_aa: ASSTGTGADTQY

j_call: TRBJ1-4
v_call: TRBV30
clone_size: once
cdr3_aa: AWSARGTGGKLF

j_call: TRBJ2-4
v_call: TRBV7-2
clone_size: .
cdr3_aa: ASSLDVVAKNIQY

j_call: TRBJ2-1
v_call: TRBV27
clone_size: .
cdr3_aa: ASSPSGGGPYNEQF

j_call: TRBJ2-3
v_call: TRBV7-2
clone_size: .
cdr3_aa: ASSLGQGRTDTQY

j_call: TRBJ1-1
v_call: TRBV30
clone_size: .
cdr3_aa: AWSVGLMNTEAF

j_call: TRBJ1-2
v_call: TRBV20-1
clone_size: .
cdr3_aa: SAPRLYGYT

j_call: TRBJ1-1
v_call: TRBV9
clone_size: .
cdr3_aa: ASSVGAGVGTEAF

j_call: TRBJ1-6
v_call: TRBV6-5
clone_size: .
cdr3_aa: ASRLQGTYNSPLH

j_call: TRBJ2-7
v_call: TRBV29-1
clone_size: .
cdr3_aa: SVEVGSYEQY

j_call: TRBJ1-6
v_call: TRBV11-2
clone_size: .
cdr3_aa: ASSVFGRKGSYNSPLH

j_call: TRBJ1-5
v_call: TRBV6-5
clone_size: few
cdr3_aa: ASSTQGSNQPQH

j_call: TRBJ1-1
v_call: TRBV4-3
clone_size: .
cdr3_aa: ASSQDYGNTEAF

j_call: TRBJ1-2
v_call: TRBV18
clone_size: .
cdr3_aa: ASSPPAVGGYT

j_call: TRBJ2-5
v_call: TRBV7-9
clone_size: .
cdr3_aa: ASSLGAGSETQY

j_call: TRBJ2-3
v_call: TRBV6-6
clone_size: .
cdr3_aa: ASSYSSGTSTDTQY

j_call: TRBJ2-5
v_call: TRBV2
clone_size: .
cdr3_aa: AGRTDQETQY

j_call: TRBJ2-7
v_call: TRBV5-1
clone_size: .
cdr3_aa: ASSLGQGGTYEQY

j_call: TRBJ1-5
v_call: TRBV15
clone_size: .
cdr3_aa: ATSRGGPSVEPQH

j_call: TRBJ1-2
v_call: TRBV12-5
clone_size: once
cdr3_aa: ASGLVPNYGYT

j_call: TRBJ2-5
v_call: TRBV7-2
clone_size: .
cdr3_aa: ASSSGLAGIAETQY

j_call: TRBJ1-6
v_call: TRBV7-2
clone_size: .
cdr3_aa: ASSLRADSSYNSPLH

j_call: TRBJ1-1
v_call: TRBV5-1
clone_size: .
cdr3_aa: ASSQGSVGTEAF

j_call: TRBJ2-3
v_call: TRBV7-2
clone_size: .
cdr3_aa: ASSRPTTDTQY

j_call: TRBJ2-6
v_call: TRBV5-6
clone_size: .
cdr3_aa: ASQSRANVLT

j_call: TRBJ2-5
v_call: TRBV18
clone_size: .
cdr3_aa: ASSPRESETQY

j_call: TRBJ2-5
v_call: TRBV30
clone_size: .
cdr3_aa: AWSVGLAAQETQY

j_call: TRBJ1-2
v_call: TRBV7-2
clone_size: few
cdr3_aa: ASSIGGRDGYT

j_call: TRBJ1-2
v_call: TRBV19
clone_size: .
cdr3_aa: ASMTAFPYGYT

j_call: TRBJ1-6
v_call: TRBV10-3
clone_size: few
cdr3_aa: AISGDRNNSPLH

j_call: TRBJ2-3
v_call: TRBV30
clone_size: once
cdr3_aa: AWGASIPDTQY

j_call: TRBJ2-1
v_call: TRBV29-1
clone_size: .
cdr3_aa: SVEGGGAIDEQF

j_call: TRBJ2-7
v_call: TRBV19
clone_size: once
cdr3_aa: ASSIHGTGTYEQY

j_call: TRBJ1-2
v_call: TRBV6-1
clone_size: .
cdr3_aa: ASITGDRSYGYT

j_call: TRBJ1-3
v_call: TRBV6-5
clone_size: .
cdr3_aa: ASSQTAFSGNTIY

j_call: TRBJ2-3
v_call: TRBV7-8
clone_size: .
cdr3_aa: ASSSGQGYGTDTQY

j_call: TRBJ1-4
v_call: TRBV4-1
clone_size: .
cdr3_aa: ASSGRANEKLF

j_call: TRBJ1-6
v_call: TRBV7-9
clone_size: .
cdr3_aa: ASSLDLGNSYNSPLH

j_call: TRBJ1-1
v_call: TRBV12-2
clone_size: .
cdr3_aa: ASRLTGGGEAF

j_call: TRBJ1-4
v_call: TRBV11-2
clone_size: .
cdr3_aa: ASSLTGGKGANEKLF

j_call: TRBJ2-7
v_call: TRBV7-7
clone_size: .
cdr3_aa: ASSSPEGLAGAVQY

j_call: TRBJ1-5
v_call: TRBV28
clone_size: .
cdr3_aa: ASSWRDRGNSNQPQH

j_call: TRBJ2-2
v_call: TRBV19
clone_size: .
cdr3_aa: ASSLTGGGTGELF

j_call: TRBJ1-5
v_call: TRBV19
clone_size: .
cdr3_aa: ASSIIPRDVQPQH

j_call: TRBJ2-2
v_call: TRBV28
clone_size: .
cdr3_aa: ASSTPFSSTGELF

j_call: TRBJ2-7
v_call: TRBV18
clone_size: .
cdr3_aa: AAGKGRAYEQY

j_call: TRBJ2-7
v_call: TRBV10-1
clone_size: .
cdr3_aa: ASSEGGRGLGEQY

j_call: TRBJ1-2
v_call: TRBV20-1
clone_size: .
cdr3_aa: SASPMNGYT